This TCR beta chain was sequenced during a study of shared clonotypes between healthy human individuals. Points on this clone: Its antigen is not identified.

An even split of each subset's genomic DNA across several immunoSEQ plates was performed. Original analysis: Because ImmunoSEQ provided only junction sequences with no quality scores, the filtering differed. Assay used: immunoSEQ multiplex PCR; TCRdb lists only in-frame clones, some missing. The V and J calls and clone size are taken from that table; D and trimming were inferred from the DNA. The sample contains about 680,000 clones, about 91% of which appear only once. Notes on the study in general: In a few donors, about 5% of naive CD4 clonotypes appeared in common. Rarefaction showed that sequencing of sorted subsets was incomplete (despite large depth).

Terminally differentiated effector memory CD45RA+ cells were left out of the naive CD8 fraction, which was CD45RO-negative and positively selected for CCR7. Sequencing input: naive CD8+ T cells sorted from blood. The clonotype comes from a man younger than 40 in good health.

In DNA, the CDR3 is TGTGCCAGCTCACCACCGGACAGGGGAAATGGCTACACCTTC. It translates to CASSPPDRGNGYTF. The chain employs TRBV18 and TRBJ1-2; 9 nucleotides agree with TRBD1. CDR1 and CDR2 (germline): KGHSH, LQKENI. The CDR3 sequence is 14 residues long. V shed 0 bases and J 6 bases; nucleotides not matched to a gene: 2. The full variable domain, completed using reference TRBV18 and TRBJ1-2, is NAGVMQNPRHLVRRRGQEARLRCSPMKGHSHVYWYRQLPEEGLKFMVYLQKENIIDESGMPKERFSAEFPKEGPSILRIQQVVRGDSAAYFCASSPPDRGNGYTFGSGTRLTVV.